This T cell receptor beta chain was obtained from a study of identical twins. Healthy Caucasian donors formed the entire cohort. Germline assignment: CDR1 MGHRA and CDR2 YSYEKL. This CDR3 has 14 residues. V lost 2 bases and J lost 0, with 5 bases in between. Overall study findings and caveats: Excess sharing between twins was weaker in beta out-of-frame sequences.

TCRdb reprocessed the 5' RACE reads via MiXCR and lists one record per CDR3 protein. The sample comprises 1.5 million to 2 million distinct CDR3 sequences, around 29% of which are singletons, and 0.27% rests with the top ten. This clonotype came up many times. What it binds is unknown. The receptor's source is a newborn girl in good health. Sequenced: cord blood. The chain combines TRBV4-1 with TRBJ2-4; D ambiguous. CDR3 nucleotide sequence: TGCGCCAGCAGCCAACCCCTAGCCAAAAACATTCAGTACTTC. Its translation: CASSQPLAKNIQYF.